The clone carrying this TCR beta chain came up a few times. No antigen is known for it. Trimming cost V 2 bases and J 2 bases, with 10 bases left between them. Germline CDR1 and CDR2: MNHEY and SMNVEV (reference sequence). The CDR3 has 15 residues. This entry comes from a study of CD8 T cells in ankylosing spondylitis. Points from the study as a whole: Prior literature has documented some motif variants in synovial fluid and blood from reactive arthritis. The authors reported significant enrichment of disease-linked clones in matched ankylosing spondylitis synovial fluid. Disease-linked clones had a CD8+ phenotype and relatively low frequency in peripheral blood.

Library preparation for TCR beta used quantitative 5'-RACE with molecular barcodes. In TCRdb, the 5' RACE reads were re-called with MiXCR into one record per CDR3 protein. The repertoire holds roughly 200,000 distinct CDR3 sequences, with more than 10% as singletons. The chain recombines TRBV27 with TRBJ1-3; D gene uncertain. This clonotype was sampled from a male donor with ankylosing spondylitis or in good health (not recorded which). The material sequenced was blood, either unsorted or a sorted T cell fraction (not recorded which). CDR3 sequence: CASSLTAPAGNTIYF. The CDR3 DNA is TGTGCCAGCAGTTTAACCGCCCCGGCTGGAAACACCATATATTTT.